The subject of this entry is one T cell receptor beta chain. What it binds is not known. The record originates from a study of cytomegalovirus exposure and HLA in healthy donors. Study context: An earlier analysis found roughly 100 million unique TCR beta sequences from approximately 190 million T cells.

The PCR ran on 60 Vbeta and 13 Jbeta primers. The table came from immunoSEQ multiplex PCR; TCRdb's copy has only in-frame clones and leaves some out. The sample has around 150,000 clones, roughly 80% seen once. Germline V CDR1 and CDR2: SGDLS, YYNGEE. Trimming pared 3 bases from V and 7 bases from J, leaving 28 bases between. This CDR3 contains 18 residues. Broader study findings: Generally TCR sequences proved uncommon, though certain public TCRs appeared in numerous donors.

The sequencing input was PBMCs. The V call is TRBV9, the J call TRBJ1-1; D perhaps matches TRBD1 (5 bases). The clonotype originates from a middle-aged man in good health and CMV-seropositive. The CDR3 is CASSAEGGDRDQTYEAFF. CDR3 bases: TGTGCCAGCAGCGCCGAGGGAGGGGACCGGGACCAGACATATGAAGCTTTCTTT.